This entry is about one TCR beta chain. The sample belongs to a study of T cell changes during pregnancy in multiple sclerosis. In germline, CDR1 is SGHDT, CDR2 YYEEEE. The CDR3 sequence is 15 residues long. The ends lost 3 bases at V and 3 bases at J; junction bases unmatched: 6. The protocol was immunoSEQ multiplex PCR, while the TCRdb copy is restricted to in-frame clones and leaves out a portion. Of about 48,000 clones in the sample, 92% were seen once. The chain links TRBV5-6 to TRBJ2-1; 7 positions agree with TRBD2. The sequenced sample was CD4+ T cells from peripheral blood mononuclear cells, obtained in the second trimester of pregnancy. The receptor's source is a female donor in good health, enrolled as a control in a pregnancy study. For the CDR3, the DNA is TGTGCCAGCAGCTCGGGGGGACTACGCTACAATGAGCAGTTCTTC. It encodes CASSSGGLRYNEQFF.